These 6 T cell receptor beta chains were sequenced from one sample in a study of blood T cell repertoires in COVID-19. Sequenced by immunoSEQ multiplex PCR; TCRdb stores in-frame clones only, minus some. The profile shows some 220,000 clones, 80% to 85% of them singletons. Sequencing used peripheral blood. These receptors all stem from a woman aged 25 to 39 who had recovered from COVID-19.

V usage is TRBV25-1 and J usage is TRBJ1-1; D remains unclear. Germline lookup yields CDR1 MGHDK and CDR2 SYGVNS. The CDR3 is made up of 15 amino acids. V shed 1 base and J shed 1 base, with 10 bases lying between them. DNA of the CDR3: TGTGCCAGCAGTGAATGGGGAGGGCAGAACACTGAAGCTTTCTTT. Translating it yields CASSEWGGQNTEAFF.

This chain uses TRBV5-1 with TRBJ2-3; 7 nucleotides align to TRBD1. Germline V CDR1 and CDR2: SGHRS, YFSETQ. The CDR3 length is 13 residues. The junction had 5 bases not matched to a gene; V was cut back by 6 bases and J by 4 bases. This CDR3 is CASTTQGADTQYF. The CDR3 nucleotides are TGCGCCAGCACGACCCAGGGGGCAGATACGCAGTATTTT.

The chain links TRBV10-3 to TRBJ1-2; D uncertain. Trimming took off 5 bases at V and 2 bases at J, with 6 bases between the two ends. The length of the CDR3 is 12 residues. Germline V gene sequence: CDR1 ENHRY, CDR2 SYGVKD. The CDR3 loop is CAISPGNYGYTF. CDR3 in DNA: TGTGCCATCAGTCCAGGCAACTATGGCTACACCTTC.

The chain combines TRBV9 with TRBJ2-3; D ambiguous. Trimming cost V 0 bases and J 6 bases, with 8 bases left between them. Germline-derived CDR1 and CDR2 are SGDLS and YYNGEE. CDR3 length equals 13 residues. The DNA of the CDR3 is TGTGCCAGCAGCGTAGGAGTCGGGGATACGCAGTATTTT. It yields the protein CASSVGVGDTQYF. Full variable domain (outside the CDR3, taken from reference TRBV9 and TRBJ2-3): DSGVTQTPKHLITATGQRVTLRCSPRSGDLSVYWYQQSLDQGLQFLIQYYNGEERAKGNILERFSAQQFPDLHSELNLSSLELGDSALYFCASSVGVGDTQYFGPGTRLTVL.

The chain recombines TRBV27 with TRBJ1-6; 7 nucleotides line up with TRBD1. The trim removed 2 bases at V and 9 bases at J, leaving 1 base unmatched. Germline lookup yields CDR1 MNHEY and CDR2 SMNVEV (reference sequence). The CDR3 is 13 residues long. In nucleotides, the CDR3 is TGTGCCAGCAGTTTACCAGGGGGTTCACCCCTCCACTTT. Amino acid sequence: CASSLPGGSPLHF.

The genes are TRBV7-6 and TRBJ2-7, with D hard to call. This CDR3 region has 16 residues. V gave up 1 base and J gave up 6 bases, with 19 bases separating them. Per germline, CDR1 SGHVS and CDR2 FNYEAQ. For the CDR3, the DNA is TGTGCCAGCAGCTTAGAAGGTTTTGTGGGTAGAGGCGAGCAGTACTTC. Its protein is CASSLEGFVGRGEQYF.